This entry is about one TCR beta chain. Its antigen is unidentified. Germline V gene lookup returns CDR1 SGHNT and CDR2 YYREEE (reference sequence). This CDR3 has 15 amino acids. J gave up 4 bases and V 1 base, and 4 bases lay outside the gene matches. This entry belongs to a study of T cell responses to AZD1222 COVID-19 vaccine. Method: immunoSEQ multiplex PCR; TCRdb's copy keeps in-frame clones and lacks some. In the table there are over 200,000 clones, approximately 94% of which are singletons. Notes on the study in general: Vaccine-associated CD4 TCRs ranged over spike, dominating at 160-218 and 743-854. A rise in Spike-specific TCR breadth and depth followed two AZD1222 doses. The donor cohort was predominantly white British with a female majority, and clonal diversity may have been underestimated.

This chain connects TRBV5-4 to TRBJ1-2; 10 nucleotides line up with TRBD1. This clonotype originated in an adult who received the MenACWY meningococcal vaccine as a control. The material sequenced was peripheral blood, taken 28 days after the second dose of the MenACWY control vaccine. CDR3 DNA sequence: TGTGCCAGCAGCTTGTGGGACAGGGGTTCCTATGGCTACACCTTC. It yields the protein CASSLWDRGSYGYTF.